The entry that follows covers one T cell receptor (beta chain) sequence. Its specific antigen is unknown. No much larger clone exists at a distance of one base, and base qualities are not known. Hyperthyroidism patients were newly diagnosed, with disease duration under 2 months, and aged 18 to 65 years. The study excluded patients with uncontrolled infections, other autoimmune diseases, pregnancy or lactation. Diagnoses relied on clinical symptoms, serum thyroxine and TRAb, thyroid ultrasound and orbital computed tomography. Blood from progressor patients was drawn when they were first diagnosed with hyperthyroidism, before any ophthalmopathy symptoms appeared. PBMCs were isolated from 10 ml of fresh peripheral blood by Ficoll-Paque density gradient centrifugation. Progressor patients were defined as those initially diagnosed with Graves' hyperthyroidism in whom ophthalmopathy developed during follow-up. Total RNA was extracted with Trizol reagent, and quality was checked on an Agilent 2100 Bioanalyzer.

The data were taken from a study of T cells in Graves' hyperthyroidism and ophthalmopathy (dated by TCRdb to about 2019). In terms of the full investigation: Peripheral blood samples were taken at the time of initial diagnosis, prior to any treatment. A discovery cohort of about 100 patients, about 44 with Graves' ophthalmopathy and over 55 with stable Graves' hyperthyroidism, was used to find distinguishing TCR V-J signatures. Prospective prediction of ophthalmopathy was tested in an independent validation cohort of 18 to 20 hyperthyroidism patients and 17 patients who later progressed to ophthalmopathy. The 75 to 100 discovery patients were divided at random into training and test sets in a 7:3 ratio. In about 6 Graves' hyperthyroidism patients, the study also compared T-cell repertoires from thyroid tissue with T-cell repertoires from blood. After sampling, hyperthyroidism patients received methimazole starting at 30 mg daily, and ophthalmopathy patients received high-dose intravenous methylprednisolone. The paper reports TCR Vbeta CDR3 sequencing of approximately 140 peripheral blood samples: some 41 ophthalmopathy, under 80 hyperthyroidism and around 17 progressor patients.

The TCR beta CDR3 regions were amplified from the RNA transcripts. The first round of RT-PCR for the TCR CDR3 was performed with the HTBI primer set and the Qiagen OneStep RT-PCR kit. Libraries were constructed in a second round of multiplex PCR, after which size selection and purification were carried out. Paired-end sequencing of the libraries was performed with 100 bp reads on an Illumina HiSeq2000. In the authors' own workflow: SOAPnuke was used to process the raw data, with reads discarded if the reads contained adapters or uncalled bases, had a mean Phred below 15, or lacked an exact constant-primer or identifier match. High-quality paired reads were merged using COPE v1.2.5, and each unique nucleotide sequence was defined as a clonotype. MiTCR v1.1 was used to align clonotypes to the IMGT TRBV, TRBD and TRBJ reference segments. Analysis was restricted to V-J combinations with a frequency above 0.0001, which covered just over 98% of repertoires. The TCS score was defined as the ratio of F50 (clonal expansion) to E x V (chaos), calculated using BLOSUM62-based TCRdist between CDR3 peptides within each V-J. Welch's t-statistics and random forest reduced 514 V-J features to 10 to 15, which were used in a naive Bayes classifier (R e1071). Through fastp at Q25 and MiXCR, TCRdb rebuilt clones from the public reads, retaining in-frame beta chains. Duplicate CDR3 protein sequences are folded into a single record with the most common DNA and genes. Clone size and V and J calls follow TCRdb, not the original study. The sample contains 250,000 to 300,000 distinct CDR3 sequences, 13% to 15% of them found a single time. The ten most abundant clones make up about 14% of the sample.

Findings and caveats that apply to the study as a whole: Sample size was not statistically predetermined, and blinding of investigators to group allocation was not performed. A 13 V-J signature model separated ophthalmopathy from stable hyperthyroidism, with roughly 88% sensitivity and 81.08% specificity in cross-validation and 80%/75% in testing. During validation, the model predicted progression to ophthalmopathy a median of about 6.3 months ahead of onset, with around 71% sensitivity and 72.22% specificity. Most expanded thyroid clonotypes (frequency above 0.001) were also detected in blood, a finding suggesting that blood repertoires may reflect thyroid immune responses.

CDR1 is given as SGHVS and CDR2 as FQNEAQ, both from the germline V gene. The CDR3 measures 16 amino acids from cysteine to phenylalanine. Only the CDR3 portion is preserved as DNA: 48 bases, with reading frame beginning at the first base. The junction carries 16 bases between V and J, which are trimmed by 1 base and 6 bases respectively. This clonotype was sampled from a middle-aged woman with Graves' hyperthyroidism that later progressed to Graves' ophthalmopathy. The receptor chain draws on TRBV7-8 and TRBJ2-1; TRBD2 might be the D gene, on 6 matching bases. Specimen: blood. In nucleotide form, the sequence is TGTGCCAGCAGCTTAGTCAGGGAGGAGAGGCCCAATGAGCAGTTCTTC. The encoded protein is CASSLVREERPNEQFF.